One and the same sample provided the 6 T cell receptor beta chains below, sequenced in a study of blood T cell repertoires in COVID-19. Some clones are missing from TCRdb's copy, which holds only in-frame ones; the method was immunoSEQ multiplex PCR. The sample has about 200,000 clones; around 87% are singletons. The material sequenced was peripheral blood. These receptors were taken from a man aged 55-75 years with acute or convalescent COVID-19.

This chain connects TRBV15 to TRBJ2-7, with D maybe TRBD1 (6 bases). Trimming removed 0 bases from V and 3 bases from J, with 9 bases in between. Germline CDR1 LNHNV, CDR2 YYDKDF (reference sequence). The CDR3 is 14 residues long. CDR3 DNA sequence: TGTGCCACCAGCAGAGAAGGCAGGGGCTACGAGCAGTACTTC. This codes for CATSREGRGYEQYF. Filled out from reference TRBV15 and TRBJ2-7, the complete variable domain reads DAMVIQNPRYQVTQFGKPVTLSCSQTLNHNVMYWYQQKSSQAPKLLFHYYDKDFNNEADTPDNFQSRRPNTSFCFLDIRSPGLGDTAMYLCATSREGRGYEQYFGPGTRLTVT.

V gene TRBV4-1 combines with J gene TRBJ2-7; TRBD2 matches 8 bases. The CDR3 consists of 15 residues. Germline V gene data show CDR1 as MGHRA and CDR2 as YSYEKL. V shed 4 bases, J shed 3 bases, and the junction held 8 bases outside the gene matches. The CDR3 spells CASSLERTSNYEQYF. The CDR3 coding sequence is TGCGCCAGCAGCCTCGAGCGGACTAGCAACTACGAGCAGTACTTC.

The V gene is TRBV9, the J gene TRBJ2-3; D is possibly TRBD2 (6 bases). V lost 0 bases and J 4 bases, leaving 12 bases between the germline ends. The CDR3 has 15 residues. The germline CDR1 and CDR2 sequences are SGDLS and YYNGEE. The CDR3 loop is CASSVGGSGADTQYF. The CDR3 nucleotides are TGTGCCAGCAGCGTAGGGGGTAGCGGAGCAGATACGCAGTATTTT. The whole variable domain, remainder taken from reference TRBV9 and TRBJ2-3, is DSGVTQTPKHLITATGQRVTLRCSPRSGDLSVYWYQQSLDQGLQFLIQYYNGEERAKGNILERFSAQQFPDLHSELNLSSLELGDSALYFCASSVGGSGADTQYFGPGTRLTVL.

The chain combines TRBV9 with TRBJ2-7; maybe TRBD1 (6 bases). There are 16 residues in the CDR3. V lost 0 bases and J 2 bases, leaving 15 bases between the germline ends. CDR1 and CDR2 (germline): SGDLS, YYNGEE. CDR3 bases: TGTGCCAGCAGCGTAGGATCGGCAGGGGCACCCTACGAGCAGTACTTC. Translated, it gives CASSVGSAGAPYEQYF.

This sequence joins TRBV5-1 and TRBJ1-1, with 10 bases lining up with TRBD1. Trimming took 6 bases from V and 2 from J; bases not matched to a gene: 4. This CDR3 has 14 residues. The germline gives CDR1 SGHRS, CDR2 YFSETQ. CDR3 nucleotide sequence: TGCGCCAGCAACCGGGACAGGGGAAACACTGAAGCTTTCTTT. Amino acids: CASNRDRGNTEAFF.

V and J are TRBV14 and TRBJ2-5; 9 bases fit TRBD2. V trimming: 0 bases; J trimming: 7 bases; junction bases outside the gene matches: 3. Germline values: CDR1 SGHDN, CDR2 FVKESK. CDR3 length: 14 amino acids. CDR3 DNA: TGTGCCAGCAGCCAAGAGGGACTAGCACCGACCCAGTACTTC. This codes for CASSQEGLAPTQYF.